Sequencing of this T cell receptor (beta chain) was carried out in a study of control samples from healthy donors and cancer patients. Per the germline V gene, CDR1 is SNHLY and CDR2 is FYNNEI. After removal of 5 bases from V and 8 bases from J, the junction contained 8 bases not matched to a gene. The CDR3 runs to 15 residues. Sequenced by immunoSEQ multiplex PCR; TCRdb stores in-frame clones only, minus some. The table shows 90,000 to 100,000 clones, with 79% occurring only once. Sequenced input: blood. The chain links TRBV2 to TRBJ2-1; 11 bases line up with TRBD2. The origin of this receptor is a woman in her twenties or thirties in good health. CDR3 sequence: CASSFSGGALDEQFF. The DNA for the CDR3 is TGTGCCAGCAGTTTTAGCGGGGGGGCTCTAGATGAGCAGTTCTTC.